These 20 T cell receptor beta chains were sequenced from one sample in a study of cytomegalovirus exposure and HLA in healthy donors. A multiplex PCR was run with 60 Vbeta primers and 13 Jbeta primers. Only in-frame clones appear in the TCRdb table, and some are missing; sequencing was by immunoSEQ multiplex PCR. Among 100,000 to 150,000 clones listed, roughly four fifths were seen once. The sequenced sample was PBMCs. Every receptor here comes from a girl aged 2 to 9 in good health and CMV-seronegative.

The chain recombines TRBV27 with TRBJ1-2; maybe TRBD1 (5 bases). Trimming pared 11 bases from V and 4 bases from J, leaving 14 bases between. The CDR3 consists of 12 residues. Germline CDR1 and CDR2: MNHEY and SMNVEV (reference sequence). Here the CDR3 reads CAAGLQGYGYTF. The CDR3 bases are TGTGCCGCAGGCCTTCAGGGCTATGGCTACACCTTC.

This clone was observed a single time. The chain carries TRBV9 and TRBJ2-1; 8 positions match TRBD2. Looked up from germline, CDR1 is SGDLS and CDR2 is YYNGEE. There are 15 residues in the CDR3. The V segment lost 0 bases and the J segment 7 bases; nucleotides outside the gene matches: 6. The CDR3, as DNA: TGTGCCAGCAGCGTAGCGGGGGGGCCGTCGAATGAGCAGTTCTTC. Its translation is CASSVAGGPSNEQFF.

V gene TRBV30 combines with J gene TRBJ1-4; 11 bases are a match to TRBD1. The CDR3 contains 14 residues. V lost 3 bases and J lost 7; bases outside the gene matches: 4. Per the germline V gene, CDR1 is GTSNPN and CDR2 is SVGIG (reference sequence). The CDR3 DNA is TGTGCCTGGAGCACGGGGACAGGGGGTGAAAAACTGTTTTTT. It codes for CAWSTGTGGEKLFF.

The rearrangement joins TRBV7-6 to TRBJ2-1, with TRBD2 identical over 11 bases. The germline V gene has CDR1 SGHVS and CDR2 FNYEAQ. Trimming took 0 bases from V and 9 from J; bases not matched to a gene: 4. This CDR3 contains 15 residues. The CDR3 coding sequence is TGTGCCAGCAGCTTAGCGCTAGCGGGAGGTACTGAGCAGTTCTTC. Translated, it gives CASSLALAGGTEQFF.

The chain couples TRBV19 to TRBJ2-1; D ambiguous. The V end was cut by 3 bases, the J end by 3 bases, with 12 bases between. The length of the CDR3 is 15 residues. The V gene's germline CDR1 is LNHDA and CDR2 SQIVND (reference sequence). CDR3 DNA: TGTGCCAGTAGTATCTTCCTTGTTAGCTACAATGAGCAGTTCTTC. Its translation is CASSIFLVSYNEQFF.

The V gene is TRBV7-3, the J gene TRBJ2-3; 9 positions match TRBD2. CDR3 length: 15 amino acids. V trimming: 5 bases; J trimming: 6 bases; junction bases outside the gene matches: 9. Germline CDR1 is SGHTA and CDR2 is FQGTGA. The DNA for the CDR3 is TGTGCCAGCAGCCCAGCGGGGGGCGTGCGGGATACGCAGTATTTT. This codes for CASSPAGGVRDTQYF.

V usage is TRBV27 and J usage is TRBJ2-6, with a weak D call TRBD1 (6 bases). V dropped 0 bases and J dropped 4 bases, with 13 bases sitting between them. CDR3 size: 17 residues. CDR1 and CDR2 from the germline V gene are MNHEY and SMNVEV (reference sequence). The CDR3 spells CASSLSSGVSGANVLTF. The CDR3 nucleotides read TGTGCCAGCAGTTTATCCTCAGGGGTCTCCGGGGCCAACGTCCTGACTTTC.

V is TRBV19 and J is TRBJ2-3; 14 nucleotides align to TRBD2. The germline V gene encodes CDR1 LNHDA and CDR2 SQIVND (reference sequence). V shed 6 bases and J 5 bases; nucleotides not matched to a gene: 13. The CDR3 has 18 amino acids. The CDR3 sequence: CASSWQSGLAGAVDTQYF. In DNA form, the CDR3 reads TGTGCCAGTAGCTGGCAGTCGGGACTAGCGGGAGCCGTAGATACGCAGTATTTT.

The gene calls are TRBV14 and TRBJ2-7, with unresolved D. Trimming took 4 bases from V and 6 from J, leaving 10 bases between them. Germline-derived CDR1 and CDR2 are SGHDN and FVKESK. The CDR3 has 12 residues. The CDR3 nucleotides are TGTGCCAGCAGCCGAGGTAGCCGCGAGCAGTACTTC. This codes for CASSRGSREQYF.

J is TRBJ2-5 and V is TRBV7-9; 13 bases are shared with TRBD2. V shed 6 bases, J shed 1 base, and the junction held 2 bases outside the gene matches. The CDR3 runs 15 residues. Germline CDR1 is SEHNR and CDR2 is FQNEAQ (reference sequence). CDR3 sequence reads: CASRGLAGVQETQYF. The CDR3 nucleotides read TGTGCCAGCAGAGGACTAGCGGGGGTCCAAGAGACCCAGTACTTC.

This rearrangement joins TRBV4-2 to TRBJ1-2; D is ambiguous. The CDR3 is 16 amino acids. The germline gives CDR1 LGHNA, CDR2 YNFKEQ. The V and J ends lost 3 bases and 0 bases respectively, with 14 bases between them. The chain's CDR3 is CASSQMRGKTNYGYTF. In DNA form, the CDR3 reads TGTGCCAGCAGCCAGATGAGAGGCAAGACTAACTATGGCTACACCTTC.

The chain joins TRBV7-8 to TRBJ1-1; D not resolved. V lost 2 bases to trimming and J lost 1 base, with 5 bases between them. There are 13 residues in the CDR3. Per the germline V gene, CDR1 is SGHVS and CDR2 is FQNEAQ. The CDR3 region has the DNA TGTGCCAGCAGCTTAACAGCGAACACTGAAGCTTTCTTT. Its translation is CASSLTANTEAFF.

CDR3 sequence reads: CASRGVSTDTQYF. In nucleotides, the CDR3 is TGTGCCAGCCGCGGGGTTAGCACAGATACGCAGTATTTT. The chain has TRBV19 and TRBJ2-3; D may be TRBD2 (6 bases). V lost 9 bases and J lost 0, with 10 bases in between. Germline-derived CDR1 and CDR2 are LNHDA and SQIVND (reference sequence). CDR3 length: 13 residues.

This clone has only a few counts. The chain employs TRBV5-1 and TRBJ1-1; 10 nucleotides match TRBD1. Trimming removed 4 bases from V and 5 bases from J; junction bases left unmatched: 8. Germline V lookup: CDR1 SGHRS, CDR2 YFSETQ. This CDR3 contains 15 residues. The CDR3 here is CASSRQGDRGTEAFF. CDR3 bases: TGCGCCAGCAGCCGTCAAGGGGACAGGGGTACTGAAGCTTTCTTT.

This sequence joins TRBV7-9 and TRBJ1-2; TRBD1 might be the D (6 bases). The CDR3 loop spans 16 amino acids. Germline V gives CDR1 SEHNR, CDR2 FQNEAQ (reference sequence). V was trimmed by 1 base and J by 4 bases, leaving 16 bases between them. In nucleotides, the CDR3 is TGTGCCAGCAGCTTAGGCCACAGGGCCGACGGCTATGGCTACACCTTC. Protein sequence: CASSLGHRADGYGYTF.

Worth noting for this clone: Other DNA sequences within the sample encode an identical CDR3. The chain combines TRBV6-5 with TRBJ1-1; D call uncertain. Germline CDR1 is MNHEY and CDR2 is SVGAGI. This CDR3 is 12 amino acids long. With 6 bases removed from V and 2 bases from J, the gap between germline ends came to 7 bases. CDR3 nucleotides: TGTGCCAGCAGCCCGGGAAACACTGAAGCTTTCTTT. It yields the protein CASSPGNTEAFF.

The V and J genes are TRBV6-5 and TRBJ1-1; D is ambiguous. Trimming removed 7 bases from V and 6 bases from J, with 9 bases in between. The CDR3 is made up of 11 amino acids. CDR1 is MNHEY and CDR2 is SVGAGI in the germline V gene. The CDR3 DNA sequence: TGTGCCAGCAACAGCGGGCCTGAAGCTTTCTTT. This gives the protein CASNSGPEAFF.

The chain uses TRBV11-2 and TRBJ2-1; TRBD1 agrees at 7 bases. The CDR3 loop spans 17 amino acids. The germline V gene has CDR1 SGHAT and CDR2 FQNNGV. V trimming: 5 bases; J trimming: 9 bases; junction bases outside the gene matches: 19. The CDR3 bases are TGTGCCAGCAGCCCCCCGGGACGATTACAGGGGATGGCTGAGCAGTTCTTC. Translation: CASSPPGRLQGMAEQFF.

This chain joins TRBV2 and TRBJ2-3, with 12 bases identical to TRBD2. The V and J ends lost 3 bases and 0 bases, in that order; junction bases with no gene match: 7. CDR1 is SNHLY and CDR2 is FYNNEI in the germline V gene. The CDR3 is 18 residues long. The CDR3 region has the DNA TGTGCCAGCAGTGAGTCAAGGACTAGCGGGACTAGCACAGATACGCAGTATTTT. Its protein product is CASSESRTSGTSTDTQYF.

The chain carries TRBV5-1 and TRBJ2-3; 8 nucleotides line up with TRBD2. Germline V lookup: CDR1 SGHRS, CDR2 YFSETQ. The J segment lost 0 bases and the V segment lost 4 bases, leaving 4 bases of the junction unmatched. CDR3 length: 15 residues. CDR3 nucleotide sequence: TGCGCCAGCAGCCCCTGGACTAGCAGCACAGATACGCAGTATTTT. It specifies CASSPWTSSTDTQYF.